The 14 T cell receptor beta chains below all came from one sample that was sequenced in a study of blood T cell repertoires in COVID-19. TCRdb's table, derived via immunoSEQ multiplex PCR, lists solely in-frame clones and lacks some. The sample holds about 120,000 clones, around 86% seen once. Material for sequencing was peripheral blood. These receptors all stem from a woman aged 70-85 years with acute or convalescent COVID-19.

The chain has TRBV18 and TRBJ2-7, with 9 bases fitting TRBD2. Germline V gene sequence: CDR1 KGHSH, CDR2 LQKENI. The V gene end was trimmed by 3 bases and the J gene end by 7 bases; junction bases not matched to a gene: 7. The CDR3 spans 14 residues. CDR3 DNA sequence: TGTGCCAGCTCACCCCTAGCGGGGACGGGGGAGCAGTACTTC. It specifies CASSPLAGTGEQYF.

V is TRBV28 and J is TRBJ2-7; 10 nucleotides align to TRBD1. Germline V gives CDR1 MDHEN, CDR2 SYDVKM. The CDR3 runs 15 residues. V trimming: 4 bases; J trimming: 6 bases; junction bases outside the gene matches: 9. Here the CDR3 DNA reads TGTGCCAGCAGTTCGCCGCCGGGACAGGGGTTCGAGCAGTACTTC. Amino acid sequence: CASSSPPGQGFEQYF.

This clone was counted only a few times. The chain has TRBV28 and TRBJ2-7; 7 bases are shared with TRBD1. There are 14 residues in the CDR3. The germline V gene has CDR1 MDHEN and CDR2 SYDVKM. Trimming cost V 6 bases and J 6 bases; bases outside gene matches: 11. The CDR3 here is CASSTGTAPGEQYF. The CDR3 coding sequence is TGTGCCAGCAGCACCGGGACAGCCCCCGGCGAGCAGTACTTC.

CDR3 nucleotides: TGTGCCAGCAGCGTAGGCCTTAGCTCCTACAATGAGCAGTTCTTC. Residues: CASSVGLSSYNEQFF. The rearrangement uses TRBV9 and TRBJ2-1; D call uncertain. The CDR3 is made up of 15 amino acids. The V and J ends lost 0 bases and 0 bases respectively, with 7 bases between them. CDR1 is SGDLS, CDR2 YYNGEE, per germline. The whole variable domain, remainder taken from reference TRBV9 and TRBJ2-1, is DSGVTQTPKHLITATGQRVTLRCSPRSGDLSVYWYQQSLDQGLQFLIQYYNGEERAKGNILERFSAQQFPDLHSELNLSSLELGDSALYFCASSVGLSSYNEQFFGPGTRLTVL.

The V gene is TRBV27, the J gene TRBJ2-3, with TRBD2 matching over 8 bases. V lost 6 bases, J lost 0 bases, and 8 bases stayed unmatched. CDR1 and CDR2 (germline): MNHEY, SMNVEV (reference sequence). This CDR3 spans 16 amino acids. The CDR3 protein is CASSRGLGGSTDTQYF. The DNA for the CDR3 is TGTGCCAGCAGCCGGGGACTAGGGGGTAGCACAGATACGCAGTATTTT.

The chain joins TRBV27 to TRBJ1-6, with D hard to call. Per germline, CDR1 MNHEY and CDR2 SMNVEV (reference sequence). Between the trimmed V and J ends, which lost 3 bases and 6 bases, there was a span of 9 bases. The CDR3 loop spans 14 amino acids. This CDR3 reads CASSFRVLNSPLHF. The CDR3 DNA follows: TGTGCCAGCAGTTTCCGGGTCCTTAATTCACCCCTCCACTTT.

The chain uses TRBV19 and TRBJ2-6, with D tentatively TRBD1 (6 bases). The CDR3 has 15 residues. Trimming took off 6 bases at V and 0 bases at J, with 9 bases between the two ends. Germline lookup yields CDR1 LNHDA and CDR2 SQIVND (reference sequence). CDR3 loop: CASSDRPSGANVLTF. For the CDR3, the DNA is TGTGCCAGTAGCGACAGGCCCTCTGGGGCCAACGTCCTGACTTTC. The variable domain in full, completed from reference TRBV19 and TRBJ2-6, reads DGGITQSPKYLFRKEGQNVTLSCEQNLNHDAMYWYRQDPGQGLRLIYYSQIVNDFQKGDIAEGYSVSREKKESFPLTVTSAQKNPTAFYLCASSDRPSGANVLTFGAGSRLTVL.

This clone appeared once. The gene calls are TRBV5-1 and TRBJ1-1; 8 bases line up with TRBD1. CDR1 is SGHRS and CDR2 is YFSETQ in the germline V gene. The CDR3 has 15 amino acids. With 3 bases clipped from V and 1 base from J, the junction kept 5 bases outside the gene matches. CDR3 sequence: CASSSEGQANTEAFF. CDR3 coding DNA: TGCGCCAGCAGCTCTGAGGGACAGGCGAACACTGAAGCTTTCTTT. The whole variable domain, filled in from reference TRBV5-1 and TRBJ1-1, reads KAGVTQTPRYLIKTRGQQVTLSCSPISGHRSVSWYQQTPGQGLQFLFEYFSETQRNKGNFPGRFSGRQFSNSRSEMNVSTLELGDSALYLCASSSEGQANTEAFFGQGTRLTVV.

The chain uses TRBV18 and TRBJ1-1; the D is unclear. The V end was cut by 2 bases, the J end by 1 base, with 5 bases between. CDR3 length equals 13 residues. Germline lookup yields CDR1 KGHSH and CDR2 LQKENI. Here the CDR3 DNA reads TGTGCCAGCTCACCAACAGAGAACACTGAAGCTTTCTTT. Translated: CASSPTENTEAFF.

J is TRBJ1-1 and V is TRBV7-8; tentative D call: TRBD1 (6 bases). This CDR3 is 13 amino acids long. V was clipped by 4 bases and J by 1 base, with 7 bases between them. Germline V gene lookup returns CDR1 SGHVS and CDR2 FQNEAQ. The CDR3 nucleotides read TGTGCCAGCAGCTCGACAGGGAACACTGAAGCTTTCTTT. It is translated as CASSSTGNTEAFF. Supplemented by reference TRBV7-8 and TRBJ1-1, the full variable domain reads GAGVSQSPRYKVAKRGQDVALRCDPISGHVSLFWYQQALGQGPEFLTYFQNEAQLDKSGLPSDRFFAERPEGSVSTLKIQRTQQEDSAVYLCASSSTGNTEAFFGQGTRLTVV.

The chain combines TRBV5-5 with TRBJ1-3; 9 nucleotides agree with TRBD1. V gave up 4 bases and J gave up 2 bases; unmatched junction bases: 4. CDR1 is SGHKS and CDR2 is YYEKEE in the germline V gene (reference sequence). This CDR3 is built from 15 residues. CDR3 nucleotides: TGTGCCAGCAGCAGGGACAGGGTAGCTGGAAACACCATATATTTT. As protein: CASSRDRVAGNTIYF.

The genes are TRBV10-3 and TRBJ1-1, with D hard to call. Germline V gene lookup returns CDR1 ENHRY and CDR2 SYGVKD. Trimming removed 0 bases from V and 0 bases from J, with 11 bases in between. This CDR3 has 16 residues. CDR3 loop: CAISESEAPMNTEAFF. CDR3 nucleotide sequence: TGTGCCATCAGTGAGTCGGAGGCCCCCATGAACACTGAAGCTTTCTTT.

This chain joins TRBV11-2 and TRBJ2-7; D gene ambiguous. There are 12 residues in the CDR3. Per germline, CDR1 SGHAT and CDR2 FQNNGV. The germline V and J ends were trimmed by 1 base and 6 bases, with 7 bases remaining between them. The CDR3 sequence is CASSLGLFEQYF. The CDR3 DNA sequence: TGTGCCAGCAGCTTAGGTCTGTTCGAGCAGTACTTC.

This sequence joins TRBV14 and TRBJ1-4; D is perhaps TRBD1 (5 bases). V shed 0 bases and J shed 6 bases, with 20 bases lying between them. This CDR3 spans 18 amino acids. Germline-derived CDR1 and CDR2 are SGHDN and FVKESK. The DNA for the CDR3 is TGTGCCAGCAGCCAAGATCGGGGGGATGAGGGGATAGATGAAAAACTGTTTTTT. This gives the protein CASSQDRGDEGIDEKLFF.